These 8 T cell receptor beta chains came from one sample sequenced in a study of blood T cell repertoires in COVID-19. The data were produced by immunoSEQ multiplex PCR, yet TCRdb's version contains in-frame clones alone and is incomplete. The sample carries hundreds of thousands of clones, around four fifths recorded once. The sample taken for sequencing was peripheral blood. These receptors came from a woman in her 70s with active or convalescent COVID-19.

The V call is TRBV30, the J call TRBJ1-3, with D unclear. The CDR3 length is 13 residues. Germline CDR1 GTSNPN, CDR2 SVGIG (reference sequence). Trimming cost V 4 bases and J 0 bases, with 7 bases left between them. CDR3 sequence reads: CAWNRDSGNTIYF. The DNA for the CDR3 is TGTGCCTGGAACAGAGACTCTGGAAACACCATATATTTT.

The CDR3 DNA reads TGTGCCAGCAGTTTATGGGCAGGGCACACTGAAGCTTTCTTT. This encodes CASSLWAGHTEAFF. The gene calls are TRBV27 and TRBJ1-1; tentative D call: TRBD1 (5 bases). The V gene's germline CDR1 is MNHEY and CDR2 SMNVEV (reference sequence). V gave up 1 base and J gave up 3 bases, with 9 bases separating them. The CDR3 sequence is 14 residues long.

This clone has more than one count but fewer than ten. The chain combines TRBV19 with TRBJ1-4; D not resolved. CDR3 length: 13 amino acids. Germline assignment: CDR1 LNHDA and CDR2 SQIVND (reference sequence). V was shortened by 0 bases and J by 10 bases, with 9 bases between the two germline ends. The CDR3 reads CASSIDLFGKLFF. The CDR3 DNA sequence: TGTGCCAGTAGTATAGATCTTTTCGGAAAACTGTTTTTT.

The V gene is TRBV7-6, the J gene TRBJ2-7, with 9 bases aligning to TRBD1. V trimming: 2 bases; J trimming: 3 bases; junction bases outside the gene matches: 5. The CDR3 contains 15 residues. Germline V CDR1 and CDR2: SGHVS, FNYEAQ. Here the CDR3 DNA reads TGTGCCAGCAGCTTAAACAGGGGGCTAAACTACGAGCAGTACTTC. Amino acid sequence: CASSLNRGLNYEQYF.

This chain links TRBV11-1 with TRBJ2-7; D not certain. The germline V gene encodes CDR1 SGHAT and CDR2 FQDESV (reference sequence). The CDR3 covers 15 residues. With 0 bases removed from V and 0 bases from J, the gap between germline ends came to 9 bases. The CDR3: CASSLALTASYEQYF. The CDR3 DNA reads as TGTGCCAGCAGCTTAGCCCTTACAGCCTCCTACGAGCAGTACTTC.

The chain couples TRBV7-2 to TRBJ1-2; 8 nucleotides line up with TRBD1. Germline V gene lookup returns CDR1 SGHTA and CDR2 FQGNSA. The CDR3 loop spans 15 amino acids. V shed 4 bases, J shed 3 bases, and the junction held 7 bases outside the gene matches. Here the CDR3 DNA reads TGTGCCAGCAGCTCCGGACAGGGAAGTGACTATGGCTACACCTTC. It codes for CASSSGQGSDYGYTF.

The chain has TRBV11-2 and TRBJ2-1; possible D gene TRBD2, 6 bases. Per germline, CDR1 SGHAT and CDR2 FQNNGV. The CDR3 loop spans 16 amino acids. V lost 3 bases and J lost 8, with 20 bases in between. DNA of the CDR3: TGTGCCAGCAGCTTCGGACGCGGGACTGGGGTCGATGAGCAGTTCTTC. Translated: CASSFGRGTGVDEQFF.

The V gene is TRBV10-1, the J gene TRBJ1-1; TRBD1 matches at 8 bases. The germline V gene encodes CDR1 WNHNN and CDR2 SYGVQD (reference sequence). The CDR3 runs 13 residues. With V trimmed by 8 bases and J by 1 base, 3 bases remained unmatched. The CDR3, as DNA: TGCGCCAGCGCGGGACAGGCGAACACTGAAGCTTTCTTT. It yields the protein CASAGQANTEAFF.